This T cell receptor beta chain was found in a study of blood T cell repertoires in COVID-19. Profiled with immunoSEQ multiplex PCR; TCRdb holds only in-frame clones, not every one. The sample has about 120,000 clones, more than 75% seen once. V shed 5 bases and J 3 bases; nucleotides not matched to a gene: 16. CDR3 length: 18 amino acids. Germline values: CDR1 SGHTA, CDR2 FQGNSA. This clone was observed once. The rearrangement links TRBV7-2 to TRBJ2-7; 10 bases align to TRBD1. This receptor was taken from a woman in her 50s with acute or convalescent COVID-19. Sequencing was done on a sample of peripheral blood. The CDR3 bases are TGTGCCAGCAGCACCTACCCCGCCGGGACAGGGGCCCACTACGAGCAGTACTTC. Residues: CASSTYPAGTGAHYEQYF. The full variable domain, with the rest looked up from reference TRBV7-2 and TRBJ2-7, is GAGVSQSPSNKVTEKGKDVELRCDPISGHTALYWYRQSLGQGLEFLIYFQGNSAPDKSGLPSDRFSAERTGGSVSTLTIQRTQQEDSAVYLCASSTYPAGTGAHYEQYFGPGTRLTVT.